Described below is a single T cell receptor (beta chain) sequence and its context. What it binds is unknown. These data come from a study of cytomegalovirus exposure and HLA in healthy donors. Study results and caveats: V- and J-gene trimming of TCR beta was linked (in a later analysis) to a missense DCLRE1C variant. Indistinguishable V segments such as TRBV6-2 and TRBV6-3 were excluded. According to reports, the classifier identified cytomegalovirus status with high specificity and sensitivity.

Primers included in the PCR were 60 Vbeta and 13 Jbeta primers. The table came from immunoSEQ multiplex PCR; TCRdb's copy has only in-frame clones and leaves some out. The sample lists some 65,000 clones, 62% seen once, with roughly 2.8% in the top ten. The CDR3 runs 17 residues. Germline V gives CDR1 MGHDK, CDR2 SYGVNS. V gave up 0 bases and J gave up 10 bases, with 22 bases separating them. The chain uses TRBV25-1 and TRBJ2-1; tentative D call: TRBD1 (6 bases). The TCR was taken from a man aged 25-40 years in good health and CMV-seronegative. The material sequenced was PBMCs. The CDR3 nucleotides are TGTGCCAGCAGTGAATATAAGGGCGGAACAGGGCTAGGGGAGCAGTTCTTC. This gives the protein CASSEYKGGTGLGEQFF.